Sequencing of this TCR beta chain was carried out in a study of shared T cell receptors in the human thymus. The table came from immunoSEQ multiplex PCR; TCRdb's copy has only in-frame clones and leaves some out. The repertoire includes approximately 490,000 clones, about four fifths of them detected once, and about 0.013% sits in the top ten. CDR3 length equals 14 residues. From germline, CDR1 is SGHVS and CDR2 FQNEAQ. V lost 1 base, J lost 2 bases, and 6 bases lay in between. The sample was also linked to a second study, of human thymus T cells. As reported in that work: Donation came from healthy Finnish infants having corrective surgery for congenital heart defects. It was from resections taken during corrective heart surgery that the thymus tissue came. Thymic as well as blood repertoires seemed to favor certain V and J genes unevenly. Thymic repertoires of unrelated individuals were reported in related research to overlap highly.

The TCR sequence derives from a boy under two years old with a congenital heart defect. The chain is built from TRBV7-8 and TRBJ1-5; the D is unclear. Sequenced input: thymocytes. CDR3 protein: CASSLEGGNQPQHF. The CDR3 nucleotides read TGTGCCAGCAGCTTAGAGGGAGGCAATCAGCCCCAGCATTTT.